This T cell receptor beta chain was captured in a study of blood T cell dynamics during melanoma immunotherapy. Study-wide background: Standard first-line treatment here was pembrolizumab or nivolumab plus ipilimumab in metastatic melanoma.

Study observations and caveats: Unlike progressors, later disease-control patients had W3 repertoires gaining clonality or diversity.

With respect to this clone: Its antigen is still unknown.

Time point denoted: week 3, after first cycle of checkpoint inhibitor. V dropped 6 bases and J dropped 8 bases, with 12 bases sitting between them. CDR3 length equals 13 residues. Germline CDR1 and CDR2: SGHRS and YFSETQ. A fixed DNA input of 350 ng was used per bulk PBMC sample. Libraries were prepared by immunoSEQ multiplex PCR; TCRdb keeps only in-frame clonotypes and omits some of them. Of 11,000 or so clones listed, 70% to 90% were seen once; the top ten hold around 5.8%. The sample was blood, taken from a patient treated with checkpoint blockade. The V and J genes are TRBV5-1 and TRBJ1-6; D is unclear. The TCR sequence derives from a human donor with melanoma. The CDR3 bases are TGCGCCAGCATGGGCAGAGAGGATTCACCCCTCCACTTT. This encodes CASMGREDSPLHF.